This T cell receptor (beta chain) stems from a study of blood T cell repertoires in COVID-19. Study-level information: Specimens from acute and convalescent COVID-19 originated in the United States, Italy and Spain. PBMCs, B-cell-depleted T cells, or T cells were the source of the cDNA or gDNA that made up the material.

Under the authors' procedure: The authors estimated nucleated cell counts from reference gene primer amplification. The repertoire was sequenced with immunoSEQ multiplex PCR; TCRdb's copy has only in-frame clones and lacks some. D and trimming were read from the DNA, whereas the V and J calls and clone size are those reported in that table. The table lists about 220,000 clones, roughly 88% of them singletons. The CDR3 extends over 18 amino acids. Germline CDR1 and CDR2: LGHDT and YNNKEL (reference sequence). Trimming removed 1 base at V and 1 base at J, with 19 bases between. Specimen: peripheral blood. The clonotype originates from a man between 35 and 55 years old who had recovered from COVID-19. The chain carries TRBV3-1 (or the pseudogene TRBV3-2) and TRBJ1-1, with D possibly matching TRBD1 (5 bases). The CDR3 loop is CASSQGSGIRGGNTEAFF. The CDR3 DNA follows: TGTGCCAGCAGCCAAGGCTCTGGAATACGGGGGGGGAACACTGAAGCTTTCTTT.